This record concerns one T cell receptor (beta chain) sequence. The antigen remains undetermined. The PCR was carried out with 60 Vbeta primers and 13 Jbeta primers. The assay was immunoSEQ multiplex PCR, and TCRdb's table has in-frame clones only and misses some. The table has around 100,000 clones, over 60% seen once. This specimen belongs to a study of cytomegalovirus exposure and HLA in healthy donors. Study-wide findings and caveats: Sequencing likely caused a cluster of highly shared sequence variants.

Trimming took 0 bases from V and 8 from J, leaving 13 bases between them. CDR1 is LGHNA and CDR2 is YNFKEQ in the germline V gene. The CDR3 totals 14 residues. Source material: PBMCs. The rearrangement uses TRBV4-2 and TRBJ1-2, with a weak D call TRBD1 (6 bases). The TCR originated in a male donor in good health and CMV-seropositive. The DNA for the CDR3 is TGTGCCAGCAGCCAAGAAAGCCGGACAGTCGGCTACACCTTC. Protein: CASSQESRTVGYTF.